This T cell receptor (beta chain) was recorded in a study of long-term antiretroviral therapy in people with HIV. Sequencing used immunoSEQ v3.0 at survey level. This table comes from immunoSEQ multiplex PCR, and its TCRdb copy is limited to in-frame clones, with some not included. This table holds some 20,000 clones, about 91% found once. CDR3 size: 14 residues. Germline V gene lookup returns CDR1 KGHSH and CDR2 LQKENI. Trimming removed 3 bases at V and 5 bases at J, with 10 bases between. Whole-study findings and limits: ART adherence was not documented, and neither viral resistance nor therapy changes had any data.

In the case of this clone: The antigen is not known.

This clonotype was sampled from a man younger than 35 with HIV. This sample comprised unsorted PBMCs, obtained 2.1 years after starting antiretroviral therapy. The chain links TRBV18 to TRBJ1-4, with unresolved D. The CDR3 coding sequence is TGTGCCAGCTCACCGGCAAATTCAAATGAAAAACTGTTTTTT. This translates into CASSPANSNEKLFF. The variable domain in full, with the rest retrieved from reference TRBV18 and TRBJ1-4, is NAGVMQNPRHLVRRRGQEARLRCSPMKGHSHVYWYRQLPEEGLKFMVYLQKENIIDESGMPKERFSAEFPKEGPSILRIQQVVRGDSAAYFCASSPANSNEKLFFGSGTQLSVL.